This is a list of T cell receptor beta chains from one sample in a study of tumor-infiltrating lymphocytes in primary liver carcinoma. TCRdb processed the multiplex PCR reads anew with MiXCR; each CDR3 protein has one entry. The profile shows 120,000 or so distinct CDR3 sequences, 50% to 70% of them singletons. Sequences were obtained from liver tumor tissue from sampling region 1. These receptors all stem from a woman aged 55-69 years with primary liver carcinoma and hepatitis B virus infection. CDR3s include the opening cysteine and the closing phenylalanine or tryptophan. Fields, in order: J gene, V gene, clone size, D gene, CDR3 DNA, CDR3 protein. D genes are given only for firm matches. For some rows the clone size is stated as once, few or many, or as a class when expanded; others skip it.

TRBJ1-6 | TRBV7-8 | many | . | TGTGCCAGCAGCTTAGTGGCAGGAACCTTTAATTCACCCCTCCACTTT | CASSLVAGTFNSPLHF
TRBJ2-7 | TRBV25-1 | . | . | TGTGCCAGCACCCCAGCTAGGGGCTACGAGCAGTACTTC | CASTPARGYEQYF
TRBJ1-2 | TRBV29-1 | few | . | TGCAGCGTGGGAGGGGTTCTGTTTAACTATGGCTACACCTTC | CSVGGVLFNYGYTF
TRBJ2-2 | TRBV7-8 | . | . | TGTGCCAGCAGCGTTCGCTCTTACTCCGGGAACACCGGGGAGCTGTTTTTT | CASSVRSYSGNTGELFF
TRBJ1-1 | TRBV6-5 | many | . | TGTGCCAGCAGTTATGTGGGGGGGACTGAAGCTTTCTTT | CASSYVGGTEAFF
TRBJ2-2 | TRBV7-8 | once | . | TGTGCCAGCAGCCCAGGGTCTCCGCGCGGGGAGCTGCTTTTT | CASSPGSPRGELLF
TRBJ2-1 | TRBV6-5 | many | . | TGTGCCAGCAGCCGAAGGAGCTCCTACAATGAGCAGTTCTTC | CASSRRSSYNEQFF
TRBJ2-1 | TRBV11-2 | . | . | TGTGCAAGCAGCTTGCTACAGGGAAATTTGCAGCTCTTC | CASSLLQGNLQLF
TRBJ1-6 | TRBV12-3/TRBV12-4 | . | . | TGCGCCAGCACTCCCGGGGACCCTGATTCACCCCTCCACTTT | CASTPGDPDSPLHF
TRBJ1-3 | TRBV14 | many | . | TGTGCCAGCAGCCAAGAGACAGGCTATTTCTCTGGAAACACCATATATTTT | CASSQETGYFSGNTIYF
TRBJ2-1 | TRBV11-2 | . | . | TGTGACGGCGGCTTAGATCTGACGGGTGGGGGCGATGAGCAGTTCTTC | CDGGLDLTGGGDEQFF
TRBJ1-3 | TRBV7-9 | . | . | TGTGCCAGCAGCAGAGACAGAAACACCATATATTTT | CASSRDRNTIYF
TRBJ2-3 | TRBV29-1 | . | . | TGCAGCGTTGAAGTAGCAGAGCGCACAGATACGCAGTATTTT | CSVEVAERTDTQYF
TRBJ2-2 | TRBV12-3/TRBV12-4 | medium-sized | . | TGTGCCAGCAGTTTAGAGATGGGCGGGGAGCTGTTTTTT | CASSLEMGGELFF
TRBJ2-7 | TRBV7-9 | many | . | TGTGCCAGCAGCTTAGTAGGGTACGAGCAGTACTTC | CASSLVGYEQYF
TRBJ2-1 | TRBV11-2 | . | . | TGTGCCAGCAGCGTCGGCAAGACAGCCTACAATGAGCAGCTCTTC | CASSVGKTAYNEQLF
TRBJ2-3 | TRBV5-1 | . | TRBD2 | TGCGCCAACAGAGGGACTACTAGCACAGATACGCAGTATTTT | CANRGTTSTDTQYF